This T cell receptor (beta chain) originates from a study of identical twins. Study-wide results and caveats: The authors drew conclusions from cross-sectional statistical analysis rather than following the same donors. Researchers reported excess low generation probability among twin-shared out-of-frame alpha sequences.

In germline, CDR1 is SGHAT, CDR2 FQNNGV. Trimming took 4 bases from V and 1 from J, leaving 13 bases between them. The length of the CDR3 is 15 residues. In this sample, this clonotype turned up a few times. Antigen: not known. Using its own MiXCR run on the 5' RACE reads, TCRdb lists one record per CDR3 protein. The table lists roughly 290,000 distinct CDR3 sequences, less than 9% of them singletons. These data were also filed under a second study, of yellow fever vaccine responses in identical twins. That source reports: Reported findings indicate that twins' vaccine T cell responses seemed partially convergent, partially personalized.

Sequencing was carried out using memory (CD45RO+) T cells sorted from blood. V and J are TRBV11-2 and TRBJ1-2; D is unresolved. This clonotype was obtained from a woman aged 18 to 35 in good health. The DNA of the CDR3 is TGTGCCAGCAGCTCCCTAAAGGGAATTAACTATGGCTACACCTTC. This sequence encodes CASSSLKGINYGYTF.